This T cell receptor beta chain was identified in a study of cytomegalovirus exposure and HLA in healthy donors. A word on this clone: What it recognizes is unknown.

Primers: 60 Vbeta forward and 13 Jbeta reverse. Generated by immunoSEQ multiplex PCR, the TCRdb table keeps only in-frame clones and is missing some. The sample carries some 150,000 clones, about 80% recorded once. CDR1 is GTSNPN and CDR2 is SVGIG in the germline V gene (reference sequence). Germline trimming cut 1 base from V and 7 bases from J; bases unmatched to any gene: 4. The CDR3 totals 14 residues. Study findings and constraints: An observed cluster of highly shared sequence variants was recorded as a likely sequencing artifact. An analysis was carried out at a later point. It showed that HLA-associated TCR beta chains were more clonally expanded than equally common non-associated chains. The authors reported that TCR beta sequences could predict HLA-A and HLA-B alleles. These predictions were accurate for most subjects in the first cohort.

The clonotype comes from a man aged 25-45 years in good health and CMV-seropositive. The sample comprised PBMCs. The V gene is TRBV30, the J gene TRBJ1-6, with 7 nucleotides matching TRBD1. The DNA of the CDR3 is TGTGCCTGGAGTGCTACAGGGGTAAATTCACCCCTCCACTTT. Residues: CAWSATGVNSPLHF. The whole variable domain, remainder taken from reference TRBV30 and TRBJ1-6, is SQTIHQWPATLVQPVGSPLSLECTVEGTSNPNLYWYRQAAGRGLQLLFYSVGIGQISSEVPQNLSASRPQDRQFILSSKKLLLSDSGFYLCAWSATGVNSPLHFGNGTRLTVT.